Shown below are 3 T cell receptor beta chains from a single sample sequenced in a study of shared clonotypes between healthy human individuals (dated by TCRdb to about 2020). Libraries were constructed by the immunoSEQ multiplex PCR assay. The source is immuneACCESS, and TCRdb retained only in-frame sequences with V and J called. Part of the clones is not carried over; for the studies checked, unresolved V genes explain less than half of this, and the remainder is unexplained. The sample table holds around 1.9 million clones, of which about 94% were seen once. The top ten constitute about 1.7% of the sample. CD8 naive samples were obtained by positive selection for CCR7 among CD45RO-negative cells, yielding a CD45RA+CCR7+ population from which TemRA cells were excluded. What was sequenced was naive CD8+ T cells from PBMCs. Sample cell subset or site, as interpreted from the label and publication: CD45RA+CCR7+. These receptors all come from a man aged 18 to 29 in good health. Some clones in this sample may be carry-over from other donors' samples.

With regard to this clone: A read error may account for a junction end that differs from germline. This rearrangement joins TRBV6-1 to TRBJ2-6; D remains ambiguous. There are 13 residues in the CDR3. Germline CDR1 and CDR2: MNHNS and SASEGT. In DNA, the CDR3 is TGTGCCAGCGGTGAGGCTGGGGCCAACGTCCTGACTTTC. Protein sequence: CASGEAGANVLTF.

V usage is TRBV27 and J usage is TRBJ2-5; 10 positions match TRBD2. This CDR3 is 14 amino acids long. Trimming took 7 bases from V and 5 from J; bases not matched to a gene: 7. Germline V lookup: CDR1 MNHEY, CDR2 SMNVEV (reference sequence). CDR3 DNA sequence: TGTGCCAGCAAGGAACTAGCGGGATTGGAGACCCAGTACTTC. Encoded protein: CASKELAGLETQYF.

A word on this clone: This CDR3 is also generated by other DNA sequences in the sample. V is TRBV5-1 and J is TRBJ2-1; a weak D match, TRBD2 (6 bases). With 4 bases removed from V and 4 bases from J, the gap between germline ends came to 9 bases. CDR1 is SGHRS and CDR2 is YFSETQ in the germline V gene. The CDR3 length is 13 residues. The CDR3 DNA reads TGCGCCAGCAGCCCCGGGGGTTACAATGAGCAGTTCTTC. This sequence encodes CASSPGGYNEQFF.